This passage covers 10 T cell receptor beta chains from one sample sequenced in a study of T cell responses to AZD1222 COVID-19 vaccine. Here immunoSEQ multiplex PCR was the method, and the copy in TCRdb shows in-frame clones only, minus some. The sample has approximately 160,000 clones; approximately 90% are singletons. Source: peripheral blood, taken on day 0 of AZD1222 vaccination. All receptors derive from an adult in good health.

The J gene is TRBJ2-7, the V gene TRBV11-2, with D hard to call. Trimming shortened V by 3 bases and J by 3 bases, and 9 bases separated the two germline ends. The germline CDR1 and CDR2 sequences are SGHAT and FQNNGV. This CDR3 has 13 residues. This CDR3 reads CASSFGVNYEQYF. The CDR3 nucleotides are TGTGCCAGCAGCTTTGGCGTAAACTACGAGCAGTACTTC.

The genes are TRBV12-3 or TRBV12-4 and TRBJ2-7; D may be TRBD1 (5 bases). The CDR3 consists of 13 residues. Trimming left V 4 bases short and J 3 bases short, with 10 bases between. The CDR3 sequence is CASSYDRDYEQYF. In DNA, the CDR3 is TGTGCCAGCAGTTATGACAGAGACTACGAGCAGTACTTC.

The chain has TRBV7-3 and TRBJ1-2; D unclear. This CDR3 comprises 13 residues. Germline V gives CDR1 SGHTA, CDR2 FQGTGA. V lost 2 bases and J lost 7, with 11 bases in between. CDR3 protein: CASSLRGEAGYTF. Written as DNA, the CDR3 is TGTGCCAGCAGCTTACGGGGTGAGGCTGGCTACACCTTC.

The rearrangement links TRBV6-1 to TRBJ2-7; 10 bases are a match to TRBD1. The CDR3 is 14 amino acids. V shed 3 bases and J 6 bases; nucleotides not matched to a gene: 5. Germline V CDR1 and CDR2: MNHNS, SASEGT. CDR3 DNA sequence: TGTGCCAGCAGTGAGGACAGGGGGAGTGGCGAGCAGTACTTC. Translation: CASSEDRGSGEQYF.

V gene TRBV5-6 combines with J gene TRBJ2-7; D possibly matches TRBD1 or TRBD2 (5 bases each). The germline gives CDR1 SGHDT, CDR2 YYEEEE. V was clipped by 1 base and J by 5 bases, with 13 bases between them. This CDR3 comprises 14 residues. The CDR3 reads CASSLSGSLHEQYF. CDR3 coding DNA: TGTGCCAGCAGCTTGTCAGGGAGTCTCCACGAGCAGTACTTC. Complete variable domain (other parts from reference TRBV5-6 and TRBJ2-7): DAGVTQSPTHLIKTRGQQVTLRCSPKSGHDTVSWYQQALGQGPQFIFQYYEEEERQRGNFPDRFSGHQFPNYSSELNVNALLLGDSALYLCASSLSGSLHEQYFGPGTRLTVT.

The chain carries TRBV11-2 and TRBJ2-5, with D perhaps matching TRBD1 or TRBD2 (5 bases each). The length of the CDR3 is 15 residues. Trimming cost V 1 base and J 7 bases, with 16 bases left between them. Germline V gives CDR1 SGHAT, CDR2 FQNNGV. For the CDR3, the DNA is TGTGCCAGCAGCTTAGCCTCAAGGGACGACGGGACCCAGTACTTC. It codes for CASSLASRDDGTQYF.

This chain uses TRBV6-5 with TRBJ2-1; D call uncertain. Trimming left V 4 bases short and J 0 bases short, with 4 bases between. The CDR3 is 13 residues long. Germline values: CDR1 MNHEY, CDR2 SVGAGI. CDR3 sequence: CASSFSSYNEQFF. The CDR3 coding sequence is TGTGCCAGCAGTTTTAGCTCCTACAATGAGCAGTTCTTC.

The chain joins TRBV25-1 to TRBJ2-1; tentative D call: TRBD1 (5 bases). The germline V gene encodes CDR1 MGHDK and CDR2 SYGVNS. This CDR3 comprises 16 residues. Trimming left V 1 base short and J 1 base short, with 11 bases between. For the CDR3, the DNA is TGTGCCAGCAGTGAATGGGGCCAAGGGTCCTACAATGAGCAGTTCTTC. It translates to CASSEWGQGSYNEQFF.

The CDR3 sequence is CASSLDLRSTGELFF. CDR3 DNA sequence: TGTGCCAGCAGCTTAGATCTCCGAAGTACCGGGGAGCTGTTTTTT. V is TRBV7-9 and J is TRBJ2-2; D gene ambiguous. CDR1 is SEHNR, CDR2 FQNEAQ, per germline (reference sequence). The CDR3 totals 15 residues. The V end lost 1 base, the J end lost 5 bases, and 11 bases lay between the germline ends.

This clone was picked up a small number of times. The V call is TRBV7-9, the J call TRBJ1-1; D gene unclear. The CDR3 loop spans 14 amino acids. From germline, CDR1 is SEHNR and CDR2 FQNEAQ (reference sequence). V dropped 3 bases and J dropped 5 bases, with 13 bases sitting between them. This CDR3 reads CASSFEARWTEAFF. CDR3 DNA sequence: TGTGCCAGCAGCTTTGAGGCCAGGTGGACTGAAGCTTTCTTT.